Each of the 7 T cell receptor beta chains below was sequenced from the same sample in a study of post-analysis software for immune sequencing data. No antigen has been assigned to these receptors. Presence of unique molecular identifiers characterized the TCR beta cDNA libraries. A single record per CDR3 protein comes from TCRdb applying MiXCR to the PCR reads. The sample includes roughly 180,000 distinct CDR3 sequences, approximately 28% of them seen just once. Notes on the study in general: Five or six TRBV segments were significantly more frequent in patients than in controls. TRBV5-6, TRBV5-1 and TRBV20-1 were among these segments.

Sequencing used blood. Receptor source: a girl under 18 with multiple sclerosis.

The CDR3 nucleotides are TGCGCCAGCAGCACCACAGGGGGCTATGGCTACACCTTC. Translating gives CASSTTGGYGYTF. The rearrangement uses TRBV5-1 and TRBJ1-2; TRBD1 matches 8 bases. CDR3 length: 13 residues. Germline V gene data show CDR1 as SGHRS and CDR2 as YFSETQ. V trimming: 4 bases; J trimming: 4 bases; junction bases outside the gene matches: 3.

As to this clonotype: A much larger clone sits a single nucleotide away, making a read error possible. The J gene is TRBJ1-2, the V gene TRBV20-1; the match to TRBD1 covers 11 bases. Germline CDR1 reads DFQATT; CDR2 reads SNEGSKA (reference sequence). The CDR3 length is 16 residues. The CDR3 DNA reads TGCAGTGCTAGGGGGACAGGGGGAAAAACTAACTATAGCTACACCTTC. Residues: CSARGTGGKTNYSYTF.

The chain joins TRBV5-1 to TRBJ2-6; TRBD1 matches at 10 bases. The CDR3 is 17 residues long. V lost 5 bases to trimming and J lost 1 base; unmatched junction nucleotides: 6. Germline V gives CDR1 SGHRS, CDR2 YFSETQ. DNA of the CDR3: TGCGCCAGCAGGCGACAGGGGGCCTGGTCTGGGGCCAACGTCCTGACTTTC. Protein: CASRRQGAWSGANVLTF.

This clonotype showed up just a few times. The rearrangement joins TRBV12-3 or TRBV12-4 to TRBJ1-4; TRBD1 aligns across 8 bases. This CDR3 region has 14 residues. Unmatched junction bases numbered 6, after V lost 6 bases and J lost 6 bases. The CDR3 sequence is CASRRDRGDEKLFF. The CDR3, as DNA: TGTGCCAGCAGACGAGACAGGGGAGATGAAAAACTGTTTTTT.

This clonotype was counted between two and nine times. The chain employs TRBV28 and TRBJ2-5; 7 bases map to TRBD2. This CDR3 contains 13 residues. J gave up 3 bases and V 4 bases, and 2 bases lay outside the gene matches. In germline, CDR1 is MDHEN, CDR2 SYDVKM. The CDR3 coding sequence is TGTGCCAGCAGTTCGGCGGGAGAAGAGACCCAGTACTTC. The encoded protein is CASSSAGEETQYF.

This chain joins TRBV11-1 and TRBJ2-1, with TRBD2 as a possible D gene (6 bases). V gave up 5 bases and J gave up 9 bases, with 23 bases separating them. Germline values: CDR1 SGHAT, CDR2 FQDESV (reference sequence). This CDR3 contains 16 residues. Here the CDR3 DNA reads TGTGCCAGCAGCGGTGGGGCGGGGAGATTGTATGGTGAGCAGTTCTTC. Protein: CASSGGAGRLYGEQFF.

This clonotype was observed at least ten times. The CDR3 region is CASSSIRGGYTF. The DNA for the CDR3 is TGTGCCAGCAGTTCCATCAGGGGTGGCTACACCTTC. The chain employs TRBV27 and TRBJ1-2; D is perhaps TRBD1 (6 bases). The V gene lost 4 bases and the J gene lost 7 bases, with 10 bases spanning the gap. The CDR3 totals 12 residues. Germline V gives CDR1 MNHEY, CDR2 SMNVEV (reference sequence).